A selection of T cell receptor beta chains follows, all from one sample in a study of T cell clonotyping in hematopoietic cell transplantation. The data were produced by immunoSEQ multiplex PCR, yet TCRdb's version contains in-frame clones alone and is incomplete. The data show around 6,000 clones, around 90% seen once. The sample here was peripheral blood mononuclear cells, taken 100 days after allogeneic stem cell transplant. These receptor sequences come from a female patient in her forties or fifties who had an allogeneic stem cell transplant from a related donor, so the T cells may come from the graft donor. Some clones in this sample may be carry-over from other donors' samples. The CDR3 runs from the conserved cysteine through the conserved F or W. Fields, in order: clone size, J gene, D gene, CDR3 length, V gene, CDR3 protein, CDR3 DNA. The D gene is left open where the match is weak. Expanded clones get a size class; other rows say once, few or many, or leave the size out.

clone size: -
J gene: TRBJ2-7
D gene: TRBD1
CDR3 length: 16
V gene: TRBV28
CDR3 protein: CASSPLPGQGVYEQYF
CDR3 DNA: TGTGCCAGCAGTCCCCTACCGGGACAGGGCGTGTACGAGCAGTACTTC

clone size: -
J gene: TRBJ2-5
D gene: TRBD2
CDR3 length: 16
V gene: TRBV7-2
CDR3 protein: CASSLARGAGQETQYF
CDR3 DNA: TGTGCCAGCAGCTTAGCGCGGGGGGCTGGGCAAGAGACCCAGTACTTC

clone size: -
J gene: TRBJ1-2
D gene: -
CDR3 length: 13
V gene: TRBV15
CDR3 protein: CATSIGLGWGYTF
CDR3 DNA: TGTGCCACCAGCATAGGACTCGGCTGGGGCTACACCTTC

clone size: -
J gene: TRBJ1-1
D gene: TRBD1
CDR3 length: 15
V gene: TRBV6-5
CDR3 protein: CASSTGGYLNTEAFF
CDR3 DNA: TGTGCCAGCAGTACAGGGGGCTATTTGAACACTGAAGCTTTCTTT

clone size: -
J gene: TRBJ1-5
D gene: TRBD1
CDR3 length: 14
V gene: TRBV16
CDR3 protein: CASSQTGFEQPQHF
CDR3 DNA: TGTGCCAGCAGCCAGACAGGGTTCGAGCAGCCCCAGCATTTT

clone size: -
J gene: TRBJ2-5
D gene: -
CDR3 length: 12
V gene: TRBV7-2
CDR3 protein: CASSPLGVVGYF
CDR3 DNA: TGTGCCAGCAGCCCTCTCGGGGTTGTCGGGTACTTC

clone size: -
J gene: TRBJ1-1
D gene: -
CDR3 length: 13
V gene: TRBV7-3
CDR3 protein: CASGPMVGAEAFF
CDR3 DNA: TGTGCCAGCGGGCCCATGGTAGGGGCTGAAGCTTTCTTT

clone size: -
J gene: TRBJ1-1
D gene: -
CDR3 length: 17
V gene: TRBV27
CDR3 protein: CASSLSGLLFTSLRAFF
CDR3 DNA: TGTGCCAGCAGTTTATCCGGACTGCTTTTTACCTCATTGAGAGCTTTCTTT

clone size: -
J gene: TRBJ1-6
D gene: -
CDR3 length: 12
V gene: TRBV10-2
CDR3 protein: CASSVANSPLHF
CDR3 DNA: TGCGCCAGCAGTGTTGCAAATTCACCCCTCCACTTT

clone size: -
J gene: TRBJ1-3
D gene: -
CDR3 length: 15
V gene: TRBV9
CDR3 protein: CASSGGGSPGNTIYF
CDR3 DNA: TGTGCCAGCAGTGGGGGAGGGAGTCCTGGAAACACCATATATTTT

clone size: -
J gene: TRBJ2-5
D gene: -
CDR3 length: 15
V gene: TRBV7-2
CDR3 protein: CASSLALGPFGSQYF
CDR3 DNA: TGTGCCAGCAGCTTAGCGCTAGGGCCCTTTGGGTCCCAGTACTTC

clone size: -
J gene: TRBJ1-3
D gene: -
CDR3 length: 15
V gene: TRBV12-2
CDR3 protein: CASRSLDSEGNTIYF
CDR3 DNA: TGTGCAAGTCGCTCTCTAGACAGTGAGGGAAACACCATATATTTT

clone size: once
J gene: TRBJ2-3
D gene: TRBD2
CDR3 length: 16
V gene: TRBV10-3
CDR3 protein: CATDPSSGGFTDTQYF
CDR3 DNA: TGTGCCACCGACCCCTCTAGCGGGGGTTTCACAGATACGCAGTATTTT

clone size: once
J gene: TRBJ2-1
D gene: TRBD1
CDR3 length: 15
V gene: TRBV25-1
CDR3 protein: CASSPDRGNSNEQFF
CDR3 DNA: TGTGCCAGCAGTCCGGACAGGGGGAACAGCAATGAGCAGTTCTTC

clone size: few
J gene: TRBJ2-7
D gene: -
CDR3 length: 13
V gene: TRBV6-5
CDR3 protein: CASMSEAPYEQYF
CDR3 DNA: TGTGCCAGCATGTCCGAAGCCCCCTACGAGCAGTACTTC

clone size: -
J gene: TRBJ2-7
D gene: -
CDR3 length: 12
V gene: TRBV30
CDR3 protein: CAWSQSRYEQYF
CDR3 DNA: TGTGCCTGGAGTCAATCGAGGTACGAGCAGTACTTC

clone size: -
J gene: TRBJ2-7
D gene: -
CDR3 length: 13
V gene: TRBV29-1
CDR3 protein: CSVVWADTYEQYF
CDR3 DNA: TGCAGCGTTGTATGGGCGGATACCTACGAGCAGTACTTC

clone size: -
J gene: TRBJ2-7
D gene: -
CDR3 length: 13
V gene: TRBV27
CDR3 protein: CASSFRGIYEQYF
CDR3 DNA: TGTGCCAGCAGTTTCCGGGGTATCTACGAGCAGTACTTC

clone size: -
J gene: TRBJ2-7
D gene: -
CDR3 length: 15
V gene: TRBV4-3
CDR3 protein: CASSPFTGQPTEQYF
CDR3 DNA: TGCGCCAGCAGCCCGTTTACTGGACAGCCCACCGAGCAGTACTTC

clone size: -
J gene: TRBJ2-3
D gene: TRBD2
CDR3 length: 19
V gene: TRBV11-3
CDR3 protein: CASSEGLAGTALSTDTQYF
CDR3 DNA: TGTGCCAGCAGCGAAGGACTAGCGGGGACGGCGCTAAGCACAGATACGCAGTATTTT

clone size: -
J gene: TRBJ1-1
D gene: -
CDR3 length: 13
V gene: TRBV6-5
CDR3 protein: CASSYYGDTEAFF
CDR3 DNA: TGTGCCAGCAGTTATTACGGGGACACTGAAGCTTTCTTT

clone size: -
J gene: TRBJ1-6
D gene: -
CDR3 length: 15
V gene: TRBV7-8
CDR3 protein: CASSLAPRTGSPLHF
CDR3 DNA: TGTGCCAGCAGCTTAGCGCCGAGGACGGGCTCACCCCTCCACTTT

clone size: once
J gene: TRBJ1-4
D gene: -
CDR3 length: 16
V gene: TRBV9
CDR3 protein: CASSERSRAPNEKLFF
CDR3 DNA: TGTGCCAGCAGCGAAAGATCCAGGGCTCCTAATGAAAAACTGTTTTTT

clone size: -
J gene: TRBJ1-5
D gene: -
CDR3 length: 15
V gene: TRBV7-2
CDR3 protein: CASSLLRGEGQPQHF
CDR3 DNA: TGTGCCAGCAGCCTACTCCGGGGAGAGGGTCAGCCCCAGCATTTT

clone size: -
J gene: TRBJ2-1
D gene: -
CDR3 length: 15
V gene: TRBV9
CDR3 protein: CASTVQGNPNNEQFF
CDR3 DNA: TGTGCCAGCACAGTCCAGGGGAACCCAAACAATGAGCAGTTCTTC

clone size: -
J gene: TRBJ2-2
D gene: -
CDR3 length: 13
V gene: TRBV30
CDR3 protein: CAWSGFWAGELFF
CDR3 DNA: TGTGCCTGGAGTGGATTTTGGGCCGGGGAGCTGTTTTTT

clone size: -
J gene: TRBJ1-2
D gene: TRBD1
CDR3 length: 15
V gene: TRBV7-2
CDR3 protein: CASSSAGTGLAGYTF
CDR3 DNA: TGTGCCAGCAGCTCGGCCGGGACAGGTCTAGCAGGCTACACCTTC

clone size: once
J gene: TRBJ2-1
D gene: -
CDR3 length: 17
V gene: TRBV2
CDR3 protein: CASSETSRRDGDDEQFF
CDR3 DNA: TGTGCCAGCAGTGAAACCAGTAGGAGGGACGGTGACGATGAGCAGTTCTTC

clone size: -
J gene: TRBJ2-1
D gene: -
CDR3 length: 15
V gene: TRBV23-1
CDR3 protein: CASSQRPDTGLVQFF
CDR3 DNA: TGCGCCAGCAGTCAACGTCCCGATACAGGGTTAGTGCAGTTCTTC

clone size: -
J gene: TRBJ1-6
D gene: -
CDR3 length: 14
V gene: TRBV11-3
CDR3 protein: CASSLNQGSSPLHF
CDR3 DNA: TGTGCCAGCAGCTTAAACCAGGGATCTTCACCCCTCCACTTT

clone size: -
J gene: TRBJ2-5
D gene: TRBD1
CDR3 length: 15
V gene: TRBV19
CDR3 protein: CASSTQQGATETQYF
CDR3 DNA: TGTGCCAGTAGTACACAACAGGGGGCAACGGAGACCCAGTACTTC

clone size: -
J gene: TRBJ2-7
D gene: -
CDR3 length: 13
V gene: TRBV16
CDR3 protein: CASSYGLQGEQYF
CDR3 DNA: TGTGCCAGCAGCTACGGACTCCAAGGGGAGCAGTACTTC

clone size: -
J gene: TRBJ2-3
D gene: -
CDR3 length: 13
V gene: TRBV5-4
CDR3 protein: CASSGRGTDTQYF
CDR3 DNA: TGTGCCAGCAGCGGTCGGGGTACAGATACGCAGTATTTT

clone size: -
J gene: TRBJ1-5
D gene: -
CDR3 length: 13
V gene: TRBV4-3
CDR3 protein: CASSQDSGRPQHF
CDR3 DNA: TGCGCCAGCAGCCAAGATTCGGGGAGGCCCCAGCATTTT

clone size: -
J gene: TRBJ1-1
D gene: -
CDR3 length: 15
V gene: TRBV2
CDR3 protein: CASSDRFRLNTEAFF
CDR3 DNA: TGTGCCAGCAGTGACCGATTCCGATTGAACACTGAAGCTTTCTTT

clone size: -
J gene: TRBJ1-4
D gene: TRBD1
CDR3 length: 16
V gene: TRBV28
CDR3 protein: CASSLWEQGQNEKLFF
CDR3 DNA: TGTGCCAGCAGTTTATGGGAACAGGGACAGAATGAAAAACTGTTTTTT

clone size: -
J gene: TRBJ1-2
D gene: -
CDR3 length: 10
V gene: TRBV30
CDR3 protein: CALINYGYTF
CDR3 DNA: TGTGCCTTGATTAACTATGGCTACACCTTC

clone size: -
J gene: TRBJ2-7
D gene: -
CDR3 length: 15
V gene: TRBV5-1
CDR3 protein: CASSLAPEGPYEQYF
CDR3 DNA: TGCGCCAGCAGCTTGGCCCCTGAGGGGCCGTACGAGCAGTACTTC

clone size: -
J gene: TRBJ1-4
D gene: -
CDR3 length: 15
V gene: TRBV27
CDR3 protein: CASSWTPGVTEKLFF
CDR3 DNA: TGTGCCAGCAGTTGGACCCCGGGAGTTACTGAAAAACTGTTTTTT

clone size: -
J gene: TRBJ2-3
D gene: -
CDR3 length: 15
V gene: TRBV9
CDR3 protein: CASSVELPPADTQYF
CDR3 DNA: TGTGCCAGCAGCGTCGAACTCCCTCCGGCGGATACGCAGTATTTT

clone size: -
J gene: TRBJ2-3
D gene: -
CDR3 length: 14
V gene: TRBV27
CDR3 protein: CASSLGTYGDTQYF
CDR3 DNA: TGTGCCAGCAGTTTAGGGACTTATGGAGATACGCAGTATTTT

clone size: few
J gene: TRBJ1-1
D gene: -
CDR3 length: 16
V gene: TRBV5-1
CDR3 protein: CASSLGRQSPNTEAFF
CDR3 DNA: TGCGCCAGCAGCTTGGGCAGGCAATCCCCGAACACTGAAGCTTTCTTT

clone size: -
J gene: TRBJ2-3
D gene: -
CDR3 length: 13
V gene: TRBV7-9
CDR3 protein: CASSTSSTDTQYF
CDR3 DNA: TGTGCCAGCAGCACCTCTAGCACAGATACGCAGTATTTT

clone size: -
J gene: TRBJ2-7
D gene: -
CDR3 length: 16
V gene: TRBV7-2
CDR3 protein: CASSLGPGTSPYEQYF
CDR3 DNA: TGTGCCAGCAGCTTAGGACCCGGGACCTCCCCCTACGAGCAGTACTTC

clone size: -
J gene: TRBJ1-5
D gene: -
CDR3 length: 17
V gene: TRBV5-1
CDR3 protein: CASSLGHRDISNQPQHF
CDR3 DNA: TGCGCCAGCAGCTTGGGACATAGGGACATTAGCAATCAGCCCCAGCATTTT

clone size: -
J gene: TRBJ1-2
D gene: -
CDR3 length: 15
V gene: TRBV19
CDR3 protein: CASTGDGGGLDGYTF
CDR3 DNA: TGTGCCAGTACTGGGGATGGTGGGGGCCTGGATGGCTACACCTTC

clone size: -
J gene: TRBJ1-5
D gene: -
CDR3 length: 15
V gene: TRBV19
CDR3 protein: CASSRSQVSNQPQHF
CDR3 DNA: TGTGCCAGTAGCCGAAGTCAGGTTAGCAATCAGCCCCAGCATTTT

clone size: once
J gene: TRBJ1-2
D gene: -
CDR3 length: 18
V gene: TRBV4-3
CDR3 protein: CASSPTRDKIRGPYGYTF
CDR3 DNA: TGCGCCAGCAGCCCGACAAGAGACAAGATAAGGGGTCCCTATGGCTACACCTTC

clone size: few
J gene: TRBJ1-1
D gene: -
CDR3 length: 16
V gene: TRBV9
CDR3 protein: CASSAAGAGGNTEAFF
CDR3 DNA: TGTGCCAGCAGCGCCGCAGGGGCCGGAGGGAACACTGAAGCTTTCTTT

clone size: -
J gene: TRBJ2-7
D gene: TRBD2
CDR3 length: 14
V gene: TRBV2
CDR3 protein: CASRITSASYEQYF
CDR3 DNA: TGTGCCAGCAGGATAACTAGCGCCTCCTACGAGCAGTACTTC